This entry lists 30 T cell receptor beta chains sequenced from one sample in a study of blood T cell repertoires in COVID-19. The protocol was immunoSEQ multiplex PCR, while the TCRdb copy is restricted to in-frame clones and leaves out a portion. The table includes approximately 250,000 clones, around 86% detected once. Sample: peripheral blood. The receptors were gathered from a woman aged 80 or over with COVID-19, enrolled during active disease.

The chain has TRBV30 and TRBJ1-5; 10 bases agree with TRBD1. V dropped 0 bases and J dropped 10; count of bases not matched to a gene: 12. CDR1 is GTSNPN, CDR2 SVGIG, per germline (reference sequence). CDR3 length: 16 amino acids. CDR3: CAWSVPGQGNDRPQHF. The CDR3 DNA sequence: TGTGCCTGGAGTGTACCGGGACAGGGGAATGATCGTCCCCAGCATTTT.

This chain joins TRBV6-5 and TRBJ1-1; 9 positions match TRBD1. The CDR3 is 16 residues long. The V and J ends lost 2 bases and 0 bases, in that order; junction bases with no gene match: 4. Germline loops: CDR1 MNHEY, CDR2 SVGAGI. CDR3 nucleotide sequence: TGTGCCAGCAGTTACGGGACAGGGATTCTGAACACTGAAGCTTTCTTT. It codes for CASSYGTGILNTEAFF.

The chain combines TRBV25-1 with TRBJ1-2; D may be TRBD1 (6 bases). CDR1 is MGHDK, CDR2 SYGVNS, per germline. This CDR3 has 13 residues. V was cut by 6 bases and J by 8 bases, with 16 bases left in between. CDR3 protein: CASSSNRVRGYTF. Here the CDR3 DNA reads TGTGCCAGCAGCTCTAACAGGGTCAGGGGCTACACCTTC.

The chain couples TRBV11-2 to TRBJ2-1; 12 nucleotides line up with TRBD2. J gave up 9 bases and V 4 bases, and 10 bases lay outside the gene matches. Germline CDR1 is SGHAT and CDR2 is FQNNGV. The CDR3 runs to 16 residues. In nucleotides, the CDR3 is TGTGCCAGCAGCTCCGCCCCTAGCGGGGGGGCCGGTGAGCAGTTCTTC. Protein sequence: CASSSAPSGGAGEQFF.

The chain couples TRBV6-2 or TRBV6-3 to TRBJ1-6, with D possibly TRBD1 on 5 matching bases. The V end lost 3 bases, the J end lost 8 bases, and 11 bases lay between the germline ends. There are 14 residues in the CDR3. Germline CDR1 is MNHEY and CDR2 is SVGEGT. This CDR3 reads CASSYYSRDSPLHF. The CDR3 DNA reads as TGTGCCAGCAGTTATTATAGCAGGGATTCACCCCTCCACTTT.

The V gene is TRBV7-3, the J gene TRBJ1-5; no clear D gene. V was cut by 1 base and J by 6 bases, with 7 bases left in between. The CDR3 spans 13 residues. Germline CDR1 reads SGHTA; CDR2 reads FQGTGA. This CDR3 is CASSLNRGQPQHF. As DNA, the CDR3 is TGTGCCAGCAGCTTAAATCGGGGTCAGCCCCAGCATTTT.

The chain joins TRBV10-3 to TRBJ2-7; 7 nucleotides match TRBD1. CDR1 and CDR2 (germline): ENHRY, SYGVKD. This CDR3 spans 14 amino acids. J lost 2 bases, V lost 0 bases, and 1 base had no gene match. The CDR3: CAISESTGPYEQYV. The DNA for the CDR3 is TGTGCCATCAGTGAGTCGACAGGGCCCTACGAGCAGTACGTC.

The CDR3 loop is CASSSEGGRRVYGYTF. Here the CDR3 DNA reads TGTGCCAGCAGCTCCGAGGGGGGGCGCAGAGTCTATGGCTACACCTTC. This sequence joins TRBV7-2 and TRBJ1-2; D is possibly TRBD1 (6 bases). Trimming took 4 bases from V and 4 from J, leaving 19 bases between them. CDR1 and CDR2 (germline): SGHTA, FQGNSA. This CDR3 spans 16 amino acids.

V is TRBV5-1 and J is TRBJ1-5; 12 nucleotides line up with TRBD1. Germline V gene lookup returns CDR1 SGHRS and CDR2 YFSETQ. The CDR3 is 16 amino acids. The junction had 5 bases not matched to a gene; V was cut back by 1 base and J by 6 bases. CDR3 sequence: CASSLKGQGAGQPQHF. CDR3 DNA: TGCGCCAGCAGCTTGAAGGGACAGGGGGCTGGTCAGCCCCAGCATTTT.

This clone has more than one count but fewer than ten. The genes are TRBV6-5 and TRBJ1-2; 10 bases are a match to TRBD1. CDR1 is MNHEY and CDR2 is SVGAGI in the germline V gene. CDR3 length: 14 residues. V shed 6 bases, J shed 3 bases, and the junction held 4 bases outside the gene matches. The CDR3: CASSEGQGHYGYTF. The CDR3 nucleotides are TGTGCCAGCAGCGAGGGACAGGGGCACTATGGCTACACCTTC.

The chain is built from TRBV25-1 and TRBJ2-2; 8 nucleotides align to TRBD1. The CDR3 runs to 17 residues. V lost 4 bases, J lost 2 bases, and 9 bases stayed unmatched. Germline assignment: CDR1 MGHDK and CDR2 SYGVNS. The CDR3 spells CASSVPPGGPNTGELFF. CDR3 nucleotides: TGTGCCAGCAGTGTCCCACCAGGGGGCCCCAACACCGGGGAGCTGTTTTTT.

This sequence joins TRBV6-2 or TRBV6-3 and TRBJ1-1; no definite D call. Trimming shortened V by 0 bases and J by 5 bases, and 7 bases separated the two germline ends. This CDR3 comprises 13 residues. CDR1 and CDR2 from the germline V gene are MNHEY and SVGEGT. CDR3 DNA: TGTGCCAGCAGTTACTCGATCGGGACTGAAGCTTTCTTT. It is translated as CASSYSIGTEAFF.

J is TRBJ2-7 and V is TRBV27; 9 positions agree with TRBD2. Per the germline V gene, CDR1 is MNHEY and CDR2 is SMNVEV (reference sequence). This CDR3 region has 14 residues. The V segment lost 6 bases and the J segment 4 bases; nucleotides outside the gene matches: 7. The CDR3 DNA sequence: TGTGCCAGCAGCCCAGCCGCGGGGGGGTACGAGCAGTACTTC. Translation: CASSPAAGGYEQYF.

The CDR3 here is CASSLYRGRDEQFF. The CDR3 coding sequence is TGTGCCAGCAGCTTATATAGGGGGAGGGATGAGCAGTTCTTC. This sequence joins TRBV11-2 and TRBJ2-1, with a weak D call TRBD2 (7 bases). CDR3 length: 14 residues. Deletions cut 2 bases from V and 8 bases from J, with 13 bases between. The germline V gene has CDR1 SGHAT and CDR2 FQNNGV.

The rearrangement links TRBV4-3 to TRBJ2-7, with 9 positions matching TRBD1. The CDR3 is 14 residues long. Germline V gives CDR1 LGHNA, CDR2 YSLEER. V lost 4 bases, J lost 2 bases, and 3 bases stayed unmatched. The CDR3 spells CASSPRTGAYEQYF. The CDR3, as DNA: TGCGCCAGCAGCCCGCGGACAGGGGCCTACGAGCAGTACTTC.

The chain is built from TRBV20-1 and TRBJ2-7; 7 bases agree with TRBD2. This CDR3 has 11 amino acids. Per germline, CDR1 DFQATT and CDR2 SNEGSKA (reference sequence). The V and J ends lost 4 bases and 12 bases, in that order; junction bases with no gene match: 9. The CDR3 region has the DNA TGCAGTGCTATACTGGGGGGGGTATCGTACTTC. Protein sequence: CSAILGGVSYF.

The gene calls are TRBV6-5 and TRBJ1-5; TRBD1 aligns across 9 bases. The CDR3 spans 16 residues. Trimming cost V 4 bases and J 4 bases; bases outside gene matches: 8. Germline CDR1 is MNHEY and CDR2 is SVGAGI. CDR3 in amino acids: CASSSTGGLGNQPQHF. The CDR3 DNA is TGTGCCAGCAGTTCTACAGGGGGCCTAGGTAATCAGCCCCAGCATTTT.

V usage is TRBV4-1 and J usage is TRBJ1-3; TRBD1 is a possible D gene (5 bases). The CDR3 runs to 17 residues. The ends were cut back, 3 bases at V and 2 bases at J, with 17 bases in the middle. Per the germline V gene, CDR1 is MGHRA and CDR2 is YSYEKL. Here the CDR3 DNA reads TGCGCCAGCAGCCAGCCTTCTAGGGGCAGGGCTGGAAACACCATATATTTT. It translates to CASSQPSRGRAGNTIYF.

This rearrangement joins TRBV19 to TRBJ2-5; TRBD1 matches 7 bases. V lost 2 bases to trimming and J lost 5 bases; unmatched junction nucleotides: 8. The CDR3 has 15 amino acids. Germline CDR1 is LNHDA and CDR2 is SQIVND (reference sequence). CDR3 loop: CASSISRGGLETQYF. In nucleotides, the CDR3 is TGTGCCAGTAGTATAAGTCGAGGGGGCCTCGAGACCCAGTACTTC.

The rearrangement uses TRBV11-3 and TRBJ1-1, with TRBD1 as a possible D gene (5 bases). CDR1 SGHNT and CDR2 YENEEA come from the germline V gene. This CDR3 comprises 14 residues. The germline V and J ends were trimmed by 2 bases and 4 bases, with 11 bases remaining between them. CDR3 sequence reads: CASSLTGAGTEAFF. For the CDR3, the DNA is TGTGCCAGCAGCTTAACAGGAGCGGGCACTGAAGCTTTCTTT.

This chain connects TRBV2 to TRBJ2-5, with TRBD2 matching 8 bases. Germline CDR1 SNHLY, CDR2 FYNNEI. The ends lost 7 bases at V and 5 bases at J; junction bases unmatched: 6. The CDR3 spans 13 residues. CDR3 loop: CASNGGAGETQYF. The CDR3 region has the DNA TGTGCCAGCAACGGGGGGGCCGGGGAGACCCAGTACTTC.

V is TRBV6-5 and J is TRBJ2-1; 11 bases map to TRBD2. The CDR3 runs 14 residues. Germline lookup yields CDR1 MNHEY and CDR2 SVGAGI. V shed 5 bases, J shed 5 bases, and the junction held 2 bases outside the gene matches. Written as DNA, the CDR3 is TGTGCCAGCAGTCTAGCGGGGGGCCACAATGAGCAGTTCTTC. Translating gives CASSLAGGHNEQFF.

CDR3 loop: CATSESSGTSGVRVDTQYF. DNA of the CDR3: TGTGCCACCAGTGAATCATCCGGGACTAGCGGGGTACGAGTAGATACGCAGTATTTT. The gene calls are TRBV24-1 and TRBJ2-3; 13 bases fit TRBD2. The germline gives CDR1 KGHDR, CDR2 SFDVKD. After removal of 4 bases from V and 5 bases from J, the junction contained 14 bases not matched to a gene. The CDR3 consists of 19 residues.

This chain connects TRBV25-1 to TRBJ1-2, with a weak D call TRBD1 (6 bases). The CDR3 sequence is 12 residues long. The germline CDR1 and CDR2 sequences are MGHDK and SYGVNS. V was pared by 7 bases and J by 8 bases, with 14 bases between. This chain's CDR3 is CASTGVPGGYTF. The CDR3 DNA sequence: TGTGCCAGCACAGGGGTTCCGGGAGGCTACACCTTC.

The CDR3 DNA reads TGCGCCAGCAGCCAAGCAGGGGCCTACGGTCAGCCCCAGCATTTT. It encodes CASSQAGAYGQPQHF. The rearrangement uses TRBV4-1 and TRBJ1-5, with TRBD1 as a possible D gene (6 bases). Trimming took off 1 base at V and 6 bases at J, with 13 bases between the two ends. Germline V lookup: CDR1 MGHRA, CDR2 YSYEKL. CDR3 size: 15 residues.

V is TRBV7-9 and J is TRBJ1-4; possibly TRBD1 for D (5 bases). The CDR3 has 14 residues. Germline values: CDR1 SEHNR, CDR2 FQNEAQ (reference sequence). Trimming left V 2 bases short and J 8 bases short, with 12 bases between. DNA for the CDR3: TGTGCCAGCAGCTTAAGTAGGGGCGGCGAAAAACTGTTTTTT. It specifies CASSLSRGGEKLFF.

The genes are TRBV6-5 and TRBJ1-2, with D uncertain. The CDR3 has 15 amino acids. V lost 7 bases to trimming and J lost 8 bases, with 23 bases between them. The germline V gene encodes CDR1 MNHEY and CDR2 SVGAGI. CDR3 protein: CASIAGRGYEMGYTF. The CDR3 DNA follows: TGTGCCAGCATCGCCGGACGAGGGTATGAAATGGGCTACACCTTC.

The rearrangement links TRBV3-1 (or the pseudogene TRBV3-2) to TRBJ2-1, with 8 bases identical to TRBD1. This CDR3 contains 13 residues. CDR1 is LGHDT, CDR2 YNNKEL, per germline (reference sequence). The junction had 5 bases not matched to a gene; V was cut back by 1 base and J by 12 bases. The CDR3 sequence is CASSQGTGHGQFF. CDR3 coding DNA: TGTGCCAGCAGCCAAGGGACAGGGCATGGGCAGTTCTTC.

This chain connects TRBV18 to TRBJ2-3; D is possibly TRBD2 (5 bases). There are 15 residues in the CDR3. The V gene lost 2 bases and the J gene lost 2 bases, with 11 bases spanning the gap. From germline, CDR1 is KGHSH and CDR2 LQKENI. CDR3: CASSPVQLATDTQYF. As DNA, the CDR3 is TGTGCCAGCTCACCAGTCCAGCTAGCCACAGATACGCAGTATTTT. The full variable domain, with the rest looked up from reference TRBV18 and TRBJ2-3, is NAGVMQNPRHLVRRRGQEARLRCSPMKGHSHVYWYRQLPEEGLKFMVYLQKENIIDESGMPKERFSAEFPKEGPSILRIQQVVRGDSAAYFCASSPVQLATDTQYFGPGTRLTVL.

CDR3: CASSTGGWEGEAFF. For the CDR3, the DNA is TGCGCCAGCAGCACCGGGGGGTGGGAGGGTGAAGCTTTCTTT. The chain is built from TRBV5-1 and TRBJ1-1, with D tentatively TRBD1 (5 bases). The CDR3 contains 14 residues. Trimming stripped 4 bases from V and 7 bases from J, with 17 bases between. CDR1 is SGHRS, CDR2 YFSETQ, per germline.